Listed below are T cell receptor beta chains from one sample, sequenced in a study of Ad26.COV2.S vaccination and SARS-CoV-2 variants. Profiling relied on immunoSEQ multiplex PCR, and the TCRdb table lists in-frame clones only, not all of them. The table has roughly 500,000 clones, around 88% seen once. The sequencing used peripheral blood, collected in a trial of Ad26.COV2.S vaccine versus placebo. Every receptor here comes from a person aged 18-65 years who received the Ad26.COV2.S COVID-19 vaccine or a placebo. CDR3s include the opening cysteine and the closing phenylalanine or tryptophan. A D gene is named only where the DNA matches it firmly. Size tells how often a clone was seen (once, few, many) or the class of an expanded clone, and some rows leave it out.

D	V	size	J	DNA	CDR3
.	TRBV2	few	TRBJ2-3	TGTGCCAGCAGTGAAGGGGATACGCAGTATTTT	CASSEGDTQYF
.	TRBV5-1	once	TRBJ2-1	TGCGCCAGCAGCTTGGCGGTTCGAGGTGAGCAGTTCTTC	CASSLAVRGEQFF
.	TRBV15	.	TRBJ2-5	TGTGCCACCAGCAGAGAGGGCAGCTCGGGAGAGACCCAGTACTTC	CATSREGSSGETQYF
.	TRBV3-1/TRBV3-2	.	TRBJ2-7	TGTGCCAGCAGCCCCCGGTGGTACGAGCAGTACTTC	CASSPRWYEQYF
.	TRBV19	.	TRBJ2-3	TGTGCCAGTAGCCGGAGGGATACGCAGTATTTT	CASSRRDTQYF
.	TRBV5-6	.	TRBJ2-7	TGTGCCAGCAGCTTGGGCGCGGGGCGGGAGCAGTACTTC	CASSLGAGREQYF
TRBD2	TRBV5-1	.	TRBJ2-5	TGCGCCAGCAGCTCGGGACTAGGGCAACAAGAGACCCAGTACTTC	CASSSGLGQQETQYF
.	TRBV9	.	TRBJ1-4	TGTGCCAGCAGCCGGGCCGTTAATGAAAAACTGTTTTTT	CASSRAVNEKLFF
TRBD1	TRBV13	.	TRBJ1-4	TGTGCCAGCAGCTTAGTGGGGACAGGACGTGAAAAACTGTTTTTT	CASSLVGTGREKLFF
.	TRBV11-3	.	TRBJ2-2	TGTGCCAGCAGCTCGGGCCCCCGCACCGGGGAGCTGTTTTTT	CASSSGPRTGELFF
.	TRBV7-9	once	TRBJ2-5	TGTGCCAGCAGCGAAACTCGGGGAAACCAAGAGACCCAGTACTTC	CASSETRGNQETQYF
.	TRBV29-1	.	TRBJ2-3	TGCAGCGTCGCAGGCTCTAGCACAGATACGCAGTATTTT	CSVAGSSTDTQYF
.	TRBV27	.	TRBJ1-6	TGTGCCAGCAGTTGGGCCGACATCCCTCCTTCACCCCTCCACTTT	CASSWADIPPSPLHF
.	TRBV18	.	TRBJ1-1	TGTGCCAGCTCACCAACCGAGAACACTGAAGCTTTCTTT	CASSPTENTEAFF
TRBD1	TRBV7-2	.	TRBJ1-1	TGTGCCAGCAGCCGGGACAGGGTGATGAACACTGAAGCTTTCTTT	CASSRDRVMNTEAFF
.	TRBV30	few	TRBJ1-3	TGTGCCTGGAGTGTACGGACAGTTGGAAACACCATATATTTT	CAWSVRTVGNTIYF
.	TRBV9	.	TRBJ2-2	TGTGCCAGCAGCAAGGAGCCGAACACCGGGGAGCTGTTTTTT	CASSKEPNTGELFF
TRBD2	TRBV27	once	TRBJ2-6	TGTGCCAGCAGTTTCGGACTAGCGGGAGTACCTGGGGCCAACGTCCTGACTTTC	CASSFGLAGVPGANVLTF